Presented here are 26 T cell receptor beta chains from one specimen sequenced in a study of response to subunit inactivated influenza vaccine. MiXCR was run by TCRdb on the RT-PCR reads, yielding one entry per CDR3 protein. The sample includes a few hundred thousand distinct CDR3 sequences, roughly a fifth of them seen just once. This material consisted of PBMCs from blood, taken less than 22 months after vaccination. Receptors were obtained from a man between 50 and 69 years old who received an inactivated influenza vaccine.

The chain couples TRBV14 to TRBJ2-5; 13 bases are a match to TRBD2. J lost 1 base, V lost 1 base, and 3 bases had no gene match. CDR1 and CDR2 from the germline V gene are SGHDN and FVKESK. This CDR3 has 17 amino acids. CDR3 nucleotide sequence: TGTGCCAGCAGCCAAGGGGGACTAGCGGGAATCCAAGAGACCCAGTACTTC. It is translated as CASSQGGLAGIQETQYF.

This clonotype has more than one count but fewer than ten. The genes are TRBV7-9 and TRBJ1-1; tentatively, D is TRBD1 (5 bases). In germline, CDR1 is SEHNR, CDR2 FQNEAQ (reference sequence). The ends were cut back, 8 bases at V and 0 bases at J, with 10 bases in the middle. The CDR3 has 13 residues. The CDR3 DNA reads as TGTGCCAGCGCGAAGGGGTTGAACACTGAAGCTTTCTTT. Translation: CASAKGLNTEAFF.

The gene calls are TRBV6-1 and TRBJ2-3; 11 bases fit TRBD1. The CDR3 totals 14 residues. Germline V lookup: CDR1 MNHNS, CDR2 SASEGT. Losses at the gene ends were 4 bases for V and 6 bases for J; bases not matched to a gene: 3. The CDR3 reads CASSGTGGVDTQYF. CDR3 sequence (DNA): TGTGCCAGCAGTGGGACAGGGGGCGTCGATACGCAGTATTTT.

The chain has TRBV29-1 and TRBJ1-4; D possibly corresponds to TRBD1 (6 bases). This CDR3 comprises 12 residues. V gave up 7 bases and J gave up 3 bases, with 9 bases separating them. CDR1 and CDR2 (germline): SQVTM, ANQGSEA. CDR3 loop: CSAGQSNEKLFF. The DNA of the CDR3 is TGCAGCGCCGGACAGTCTAATGAAAAACTGTTTTTT.

This clonotype was seen a few times. For the CDR3, the DNA is TGTGCCAGCAGTGTTGGAGACAGGGGGCCTTATGGCTACACCTTC. Protein: CASSVGDRGPYGYTF. The chain joins TRBV25-1 to TRBJ1-2, with TRBD1 identical over 10 bases. CDR1 is MGHDK and CDR2 is SYGVNS in the germline V gene. The CDR3 length is 15 residues. The ends lost 4 bases at V and 5 bases at J; junction bases unmatched: 7.

The V call is TRBV12-3 or TRBV12-4, the J call TRBJ2-1, with TRBD1 as a possible D gene (6 bases). V lost 5 bases to trimming and J lost 2 bases, with 10 bases between them. This CDR3 spans 14 amino acids. CDR3 bases: TGTGCCAGCAGTCAGGACAGCCCCTACAATGAGCAGTTCTTC. Its protein is CASSQDSPYNEQFF.

The rearrangement links TRBV29-1 to TRBJ2-1; no clear D. V lost 5 bases and J 6 bases, leaving 11 bases between the germline ends. Per the germline V gene, CDR1 is SQVTM and CDR2 is ANQGSEA. This CDR3 spans 12 amino acids. The CDR3 nucleotides are TGCAGCGTTCGAGGCGGCGGCAATGAGCAGTTCTTC. This gives the protein CSVRGGGNEQFF.

The chain combines TRBV5-6 with TRBJ2-7; tentatively, D is TRBD2 (5 bases). This CDR3 spans 14 amino acids. Germline-derived CDR1 and CDR2 are SGHDT and YYEEEE. Trimming shortened V by 4 bases and J by 5 bases, and 16 bases separated the two germline ends. CDR3 sequence reads: CASSPGIILNEQYF. As DNA, the CDR3 is TGTGCCAGCAGCCCCGGGATAATTCTTAACGAGCAGTACTTC.

V gene TRBV3-1 combines with J gene TRBJ1-1, with D uncertain. Deletions cut 4 bases from V and 4 bases from J, with 10 bases between. Germline values: CDR1 LGHDT, CDR2 YNNKEL (reference sequence). This CDR3 is built from 13 residues. The CDR3 sequence: CASSRISSTEAFF. The CDR3 nucleotides are TGTGCCAGCAGCCGAATAAGTAGCACTGAAGCTTTCTTT.

In this sample, this clonotype turned up a few times. V is TRBV12-3 or TRBV12-4 and J is TRBJ2-2; D remains unclear. V was cut by 6 bases and J by 4 bases, with 15 bases left in between. The CDR3 runs to 15 residues. CDR3 DNA sequence: TGTGCCAGCAGCCCAACCGTACAAGGCACCGGGGAGCTGTTTTTT. Amino acid sequence: CASSPTVQGTGELFF.

The CDR3 here is CASSQSAPVLAKNIQYF. The CDR3 bases are TGCGCCAGCAGTCAATCGGCCCCAGTTCTAGCCAAAAACATTCAGTACTTC. This chain links TRBV23-1 with TRBJ2-4; D ambiguous. TRBV23-1 is assigned to the ORF class and has an uncertain function. The CDR3 extends over 17 amino acids. Trimming removed 0 bases at V and 0 bases at J, with 12 bases between.

This clonotype was seen a handful of times. The V and J genes are TRBV4-1 and TRBJ1-1, with a possible D match to TRBD1 (5 bases). The CDR3 sequence is 16 residues long. CDR1 MGHRA and CDR2 YSYEKL come from the germline V gene. The V end lost 0 bases, the J end lost 4 bases, and 15 bases lay between the germline ends. The CDR3: CASSQESSGRSTEAFF. In DNA, the CDR3 is TGCGCCAGCAGCCAAGAATCTTCAGGGAGGAGCACTGAAGCTTTCTTT.

This chain uses TRBV29-1 with TRBJ2-3; no clear D. This CDR3 contains 15 residues. Germline V CDR1 and CDR2: SQVTM, ANQGSEA. The V end was cut by 1 base, the J end by 3 bases, with 14 bases between. CDR3 amino acids: CSVEAPRLGTDTQYF. The CDR3 DNA reads as TGCAGCGTTGAAGCTCCCCGTTTGGGGACAGATACGCAGTATTTT.

This clonotype came up a few times. This chain connects TRBV7-9 to TRBJ2-5; 9 nucleotides agree with TRBD1. Germline CDR1 is SEHNR and CDR2 is FQNEAQ (reference sequence). CDR3 length: 15 residues. V lost 3 bases to trimming and J lost 2 bases; unmatched junction nucleotides: 4. The DNA for the CDR3 is TGTGCCAGCAGCTTTGTGGGGACAGGGCAAGAGACCCAGTACTTC. Its translation: CASSFVGTGQETQYF.

The rearrangement joins TRBV5-1 to TRBJ2-1, with TRBD2 matching 10 bases. The CDR3 is made up of 15 amino acids. Unmatched junction bases numbered 5, after V lost 0 bases and J lost 8 bases. The germline V gene encodes CDR1 SGHRS and CDR2 YFSETQ. CDR3 bases: TGCGCCAGCAGCTTGGAGCGGGGGGGCGGTGATGAGCAGTTCTTC. Protein product: CASSLERGGGDEQFF.

The table lists this clonotype with a few counts. The chain combines TRBV28 with TRBJ2-3; D is possibly TRBD2 (5 bases). Germline V gene lookup returns CDR1 MDHEN and CDR2 SYDVKM. The CDR3 is 15 amino acids. The V end was cut by 6 bases, the J end by 2 bases, with 15 bases between. CDR3: CASRITDSITDTQYF. The CDR3 DNA is TGTGCCAGCAGAATTACGGACTCCATCACAGATACGCAGTATTTT.

The chain recombines TRBV3-1 with TRBJ1-2; D unresolved. From germline, CDR1 is LGHDT and CDR2 YNNKEL (reference sequence). V was pared by 0 bases and J by 2 bases, with 13 bases between. The CDR3 has 16 amino acids. In DNA, the CDR3 is TGTGCCAGCAGCCAAGATCCCCGGGGTCGAAACTATGGCTACACCTTC. Its translation is CASSQDPRGRNYGYTF.

A few counts support this clonotype. V usage is TRBV11-2 and J usage is TRBJ2-5; 7 bases are shared with TRBD1. After removal of 6 bases from V and 5 bases from J, the junction contained 6 bases not matched to a gene. This CDR3 has 13 residues. The V gene's germline CDR1 is SGHAT and CDR2 FQNNGV. The CDR3 DNA is TGTGCCAGCAGTAAGGGGGCTTCGGAGACCCAGTACTTC. This codes for CASSKGASETQYF.

The chain combines TRBV12-3 or TRBV12-4 with TRBJ2-5; no clear D gene. The V end lost 8 bases, the J end lost 5 bases, and 9 bases lay between the germline ends. This CDR3 spans 11 amino acids. The CDR3 DNA sequence: TGTGCCAGCGGATCTCGGGAGACCCAGTACTTC. This translates into CASGSRETQYF.

For this clonotype: It may be a read error: a sequence one base away is much more abundant. This chain's CDR3 is CASSTTPNTEASF. In nucleotides, the CDR3 is TGCGCCAGCAGCACGACACCGAACACTGAAGCTTCCTTT. V gene TRBV5-1 combines with J gene TRBJ1-1; no clear D gene. The CDR3 extends over 13 amino acids. CDR1 and CDR2 (germline): SGHRS, YFSETQ.

The V call is TRBV28, the J call TRBJ2-7; D gene ambiguous. CDR1 and CDR2 from the germline V gene are MDHEN and SYDVKM. This CDR3 spans 16 amino acids. V was clipped by 6 bases and J by 5 bases, with 23 bases between them. CDR3 coding DNA: TGTGCCAGCAGAACCGCCCTTATTCTGGGATCCCACGAGCAGTACTTC. Protein product: CASRTALILGSHEQYF.

V is TRBV7-2 and J is TRBJ1-6; unclear D gene. The V gene lost 0 bases and the J gene lost 4 bases, with 7 bases spanning the gap. In germline, CDR1 is SGHTA, CDR2 FQGNSA. The length of the CDR3 is 15 residues. The CDR3 protein is CASSLADDYNSPLHF. DNA for the CDR3: TGTGCCAGCAGCTTAGCGGACGATTATAATTCACCCCTCCACTTT.

The chain couples TRBV7-9 to TRBJ2-2; no clear D. CDR3 size: 15 residues. With 0 bases removed from V and 3 bases from J, the gap between germline ends came to 8 bases. Germline CDR1 reads SEHNR; CDR2 reads FQNEAQ (reference sequence). The CDR3 sequence: CASSLAWVDTGELFF. The CDR3 DNA sequence: TGTGCCAGCAGCTTAGCTTGGGTTGACACCGGGGAGCTGTTTTTT.

This clonotype appeared a few times. This sequence joins TRBV14 and TRBJ2-1; D is perhaps TRBD2 (5 bases). This CDR3 is built from 15 residues. The V gene lost 1 base and the J gene lost 7 bases, with 14 bases spanning the gap. The germline gives CDR1 SGHDN, CDR2 FVKESK. CDR3 protein: CASSQVGSRANEQFF. The CDR3 DNA follows: TGTGCCAGCAGCCAAGTGGGGAGCCGGGCGAATGAGCAGTTCTTC.

The chain links TRBV11-1 to TRBJ2-2; possible D gene TRBD1, 6 bases. CDR3 length: 14 amino acids. The V and J ends lost 5 bases and 7 bases respectively, with 14 bases between them. CDR1 and CDR2 from the germline V gene are SGHAT and FQDESV (reference sequence). Written as DNA, the CDR3 is TGTGCCAGCAGCCCGACAGGCTCCCACGGGGAGCTGTTTTTT. Residues: CASSPTGSHGELFF.

This chain joins TRBV6-5 and TRBJ2-1, with D possibly called TRBD1 or TRBD2 (5 bases each). Trimming cost V 0 bases and J 9 bases, with 9 bases left between them. There are 13 residues in the CDR3. Germline lookup yields CDR1 MNHEY and CDR2 SVGAGI. CDR3 sequence: CASSYSRGTEQFF. CDR3 DNA: TGTGCCAGCAGTTACTCGAGAGGGACTGAGCAGTTCTTC.